Below are 13 T cell receptor beta chains sequenced from a single sample in a study of blood T cell repertoires in COVID-19. TCRdb's copy holds only in-frame clones and misses some; the assay was immunoSEQ multiplex PCR. The data contain roughly 180,000 clones, 84% of them singletons. Specimen: peripheral blood. Receptors were obtained from a man aged 35-49 years who had recovered from COVID-19.

This chain links TRBV21-1 with TRBJ2-7; the table's D gene call, TRBD1, was not cross checked with the DNA. TRBV21-1 constitutes a pseudogene. CDR3 size: 15 residues. The CDR3 DNA reads TGTGCCAGCAGCATGAAAGGACAGGGTACCTACGAGCAGTACTTC. Translating it yields CASSMKGQGTYEQYF.

This clone was recorded once. The chain joins TRBV9 to TRBJ1-3, with D unresolved. Germline V gives CDR1 SGDLS, CDR2 YYNGEE. The CDR3 sequence is 15 residues long. The V gene lost 3 bases and the J gene lost 3 bases, with 13 bases spanning the gap. As DNA, the CDR3 is TGTGCCAGCAGCGCCTTCTTAGAGGGTGGAAACACCATATATTTT. Translated: CASSAFLEGGNTIYF.

V is TRBV4-2 and J is TRBJ2-7, with D unclear. The V gene's germline CDR1 is LGHNA and CDR2 YNFKEQ. This CDR3 has 14 residues. Between the trimmed V and J ends, which lost 0 bases and 2 bases, there was a span of 8 bases. This CDR3 is CASSQDALAYEQYF. CDR3 DNA sequence: TGTGCCAGCAGCCAAGATGCCCTAGCCTACGAGCAGTACTTC.

The chain has TRBV7-9 and TRBJ2-5, with D unclear. Germline values: CDR1 SEHNR, CDR2 FQNEAQ (reference sequence). V was cut by 2 bases and J by 1 base, with 5 bases left in between. The CDR3 is made up of 13 amino acids. The DNA of the CDR3 is TGTGCCAGCAGCTTATTCGTCCAAGAGACCCAGTACTTC. Its protein is CASSLFVQETQYF.

J is TRBJ1-1 and V is TRBV30; D uncertain. The CDR3 is 13 amino acids. Between the trimmed V and J ends, which lost 8 bases and 1 base, there was a span of 14 bases. Germline V gene sequence: CDR1 GTSNPN, CDR2 SVGIG (reference sequence). The CDR3 DNA follows: TGTGCCCTCACAAACCCGCAGAACACTGAAGCTTTCTTT. The encoded protein is CALTNPQNTEAFF.

The chain recombines TRBV7-9 with TRBJ2-2, with D maybe TRBD1 (6 bases). V lost 3 bases and J 4 bases, leaving 12 bases between the germline ends. CDR1 is SEHNR, CDR2 FQNEAQ, per germline (reference sequence). CDR3 size: 15 residues. As DNA, the CDR3 is TGTGCCAGCAGCTTTGGGACAAGGGGCACCGGGGAGCTGTTTTTT. It is translated as CASSFGTRGTGELFF. Variable domain in full (rest from reference TRBV7-9 and TRBJ2-2): DTGVSQNPRHKITKRGQNVTFRCDPISEHNRLYWYRQTLGQGPEFLTYFQNEAQLEKSRLLSDRFSAERPKGSFSTLEIQRTEQGDSAMYLCASSFGTRGTGELFFGEGSRLTVL.

The V and J genes are TRBV19 and TRBJ2-1, with 8 positions matching TRBD1. V lost 9 bases to trimming and J lost 7 bases; unmatched junction nucleotides: 8. CDR1 and CDR2 (germline): LNHDA, SQIVND (reference sequence). The CDR3 sequence is 13 residues long. CDR3 DNA: TGTGCCAGCAAACCAGGGGGCGGGAATGAGCAGTTCTTC. Amino acids: CASKPGGGNEQFF.

V gene TRBV7-2 combines with J gene TRBJ2-7, with 11 bases aligning to TRBD2. J lost 9 bases, V lost 5 bases, and 15 bases had no gene match. The CDR3 consists of 16 residues. Germline CDR1 SGHTA, CDR2 FQGNSA. CDR3 in amino acids: CASSLQTGTSGSRQYF. The CDR3, as DNA: TGTGCCAGCAGCCTCCAAACCGGGACTAGCGGATCTAGGCAGTACTTC.

The chain is built from TRBV2 and TRBJ1-5; TRBD1 matches 8 bases. CDR1 and CDR2 (germline): SNHLY, FYNNEI. J gave up 2 bases and V 7 bases, and 7 bases lay outside the gene matches. The CDR3 spans 15 residues. CDR3 region: CASIEDRVGNQPQHF. For the CDR3, the DNA is TGTGCCAGCATAGAGGACAGGGTCGGCAATCAGCCCCAGCATTTT.

The sample holds a few counts of this clone. The genes are TRBV18 and TRBJ2-1; 9 bases are shared with TRBD1. This CDR3 contains 14 residues. CDR1 KGHSH and CDR2 LQKENI come from the germline V gene. Losses at the gene ends were 3 bases for V and 5 bases for J; bases not matched to a gene: 2. CDR3 coding DNA: TGTGCCAGCTCACCGGGACAGGGAAACAATGAGCAGTTCTTC. Amino acids: CASSPGQGNNEQFF.

The chain combines TRBV5-5 with TRBJ2-1; 8 bases agree with TRBD2. The CDR3 runs to 16 residues. Germline loops: CDR1 SGHKS, CDR2 YYEKEE (reference sequence). V shed 4 bases and J 2 bases; nucleotides not matched to a gene: 8. CDR3 DNA sequence: TGTGCCAGCAGCCCCACCGGGACTAGGGCCTACAATGAGCAGTTCTTC. Translated, it gives CASSPTGTRAYNEQFF.

Only one count was recorded for this clone. The gene calls are TRBV14 and TRBJ2-1; 8 bases align to TRBD1. Germline lookup yields CDR1 SGHDN and CDR2 FVKESK. The CDR3 has 21 amino acids. Germline trimming cut 3 bases from V and 3 bases from J; bases unmatched to any gene: 22. The CDR3 region is CASSHEDWRALAGGLYNEQFF. CDR3 bases: TGTGCCAGCAGCCATGAAGATTGGAGGGCGTTGGCAGGGGGCCTCTACAATGAGCAGTTCTTC.

This clone was counted a few times. The chain combines TRBV4-3 with TRBJ2-1; 9 bases agree with TRBD1. Germline CDR1 reads LGHNA; CDR2 reads YSLEER. Germline trimming cut 4 bases from V and 3 bases from J; bases unmatched to any gene: 10. CDR3 length equals 17 residues. The CDR3 region has the DNA TGCGCCAGCAGCCGATTTACCGGGACAGGGAGCTACAATGAGCAGTTCTTC. It translates to CASSRFTGTGSYNEQFF.